The rows below give T cell receptor beta chains drawn from one sample of a study of T cells in Graves' hyperthyroidism and ophthalmopathy. Via MiXCR, TCRdb re-called the multiplex PCR reads, giving one row per CDR3 protein. The profile covers hundreds of thousands of distinct CDR3 sequences, with more than 12% appearing a single time and approximately 13% taken by the ten largest. Sample: blood. These TCRs come from a woman aged 45 to 65 with Graves' ophthalmopathy. CDR3s include the opening cysteine and the closing phenylalanine or tryptophan. The order of the fields is V gene, J gene, D gene, clone size, CDR3 protein, CDR3 DNA. D genes are given only for firm matches. The listing skips clone size in some rows; elsewhere it reads once, few, many or a size class.

V gene: TRBV29-1
J gene: TRBJ2-7
D gene: TRBD1
clone size: few
CDR3 protein: CSVVLKQGIYEQYF
CDR3 DNA: TGCAGCGTTGTCCTAAAACAGGGGATCTACGAGCAGTACTTC

V gene: TRBV7-2
J gene: TRBJ2-4
D gene: NA
clone size: many
CDR3 protein: CASSFGTPREAKNIQYF
CDR3 DNA: TGTGCCAGCAGCTTCGGGACTCCCAGGGAGGCCAAAAACATTCAGTACTTC

V gene: TRBV30
J gene: TRBJ2-1
D gene: TRBD1
clone size: many
CDR3 protein: CAWDLGTGELNEQFF
CDR3 DNA: TGTGCCTGGGATTTGGGGACAGGGGAACTGAATGAGCAGTTCTTC

V gene: TRBV24-1
J gene: TRBJ1-6
D gene: NA
clone size: NA
CDR3 protein: CARSNGSNRNSPLHF
CDR3 DNA: TGTGCCAGATCCAACGGGAGTAATAGAAATTCACCCCTCCACTTT

V gene: TRBV7-3
J gene: TRBJ2-1
D gene: TRBD2
clone size: NA
CDR3 protein: CASSYGTSGIGNEQFF
CDR3 DNA: TGTGCCAGCAGCTATGGGACTAGCGGAATTGGGAATGAGCAGTTCTTC

V gene: TRBV28
J gene: TRBJ1-4
D gene: TRBD1
clone size: NA
CDR3 protein: CASRRTGINEKLFF
CDR3 DNA: TGTGCCAGCAGGAGGACAGGGATTAATGAAAAACTGTTTTTT

V gene: TRBV20-1
J gene: TRBJ1-3
D gene: TRBD1
clone size: many
CDR3 protein: CSARTGTVIPIYF
CDR3 DNA: TGCAGTGCTAGAACCGGGACAGTTATCCCCATATATTTT

V gene: TRBV20-1
J gene: TRBJ1-1
D gene: TRBD1
clone size: many
CDR3 protein: CSANDPRTGANTEAFF
CDR3 DNA: TGCAGTGCTAACGATCCCCGGACAGGGGCGAACACTGAAGCTTTCTTT

V gene: TRBV5-1
J gene: TRBJ1-1
D gene: NA
clone size: few
CDR3 protein: CASRRQFMNTEAFF
CDR3 DNA: TGCGCCAGCCGGCGACAGTTTATGAACACTGAAGCTTTCTTT

V gene: TRBV7-3
J gene: TRBJ1-1
D gene: NA
clone size: many
CDR3 protein: CASSLRSGDTVFF
CDR3 DNA: TGTGCCAGCAGCTTAAGGTCGGGGGACACCGTTTTCTTT

V gene: TRBV6-1
J gene: TRBJ2-1
D gene: NA
clone size: NA
CDR3 protein: CASTPTRAHEQFF
CDR3 DNA: TGTGCCAGCACCCCGACTAGGGCCCATGAGCAGTTCTTC

V gene: TRBV29-1
J gene: TRBJ2-1
D gene: NA
clone size: few
CDR3 protein: CSVRSGSYNEQFF
CDR3 DNA: TGCAGCGTTCGTTCCGGGAGTTACAATGAGCAGTTCTTC

V gene: TRBV3-1
J gene: TRBJ2-2
D gene: TRBD2
clone size: few
CDR3 protein: CASSRKGPSGYANTGELFF
CDR3 DNA: TGTGCCAGCAGCCGGAAGGGTCCTAGCGGATACGCGAACACCGGGGAGCTGTTTTTT

V gene: TRBV29-1
J gene: TRBJ2-2
D gene: TRBD1
clone size: NA
CDR3 protein: CSVVPGGTGELFF
CDR3 DNA: TGCAGCGTTGTTCCAGGGGGAACCGGGGAGCTGTTTTTT

V gene: TRBV27
J gene: TRBJ1-6
D gene: NA
clone size: few
CDR3 protein: CASSAGAVSYNSPLHF
CDR3 DNA: TGTGCCAGCAGTGCGGGGGCAGTATCCTATAATTCACCCCTCCACTTT

V gene: TRBV14
J gene: TRBJ2-1
D gene: NA
clone size: NA
CDR3 protein: CASSWRGGIGYNEQFF
CDR3 DNA: TGTGCCAGCAGCTGGAGGGGCGGGATCGGGTACAATGAGCAGTTCTTC

V gene: TRBV6-1
J gene: TRBJ1-2
D gene: TRBD1
clone size: NA
CDR3 protein: CASSFGQVDGYTF
CDR3 DNA: TGTGCCAGCAGTTTCGGACAGGTGGATGGCTACACCTTC

V gene: TRBV29-1
J gene: TRBJ2-2
D gene: NA
clone size: few
CDR3 protein: CSVDRRNTGELFF
CDR3 DNA: TGCAGCGTTGATAGGAGAAACACCGGGGAGCTGTTTTTT

V gene: TRBV7-8
J gene: TRBJ2-1
D gene: TRBD2
clone size: few
CDR3 protein: CASSLVTSGRINEQFF
CDR3 DNA: TGTGCCAGCAGCTTAGTGACTAGCGGGAGGATAAATGAGCAGTTCTTC

V gene: TRBV19
J gene: TRBJ1-1
D gene: NA
clone size: NA
CDR3 protein: CASSILSELDTEAFF
CDR3 DNA: TGTGCCAGTAGTATTCTGAGTGAGTTGGACACTGAAGCTTTCTTT

V gene: TRBV14
J gene: TRBJ2-7
D gene: TRBD1
clone size: NA
CDR3 protein: CASSPPPGQGIYEQYF
CDR3 DNA: TGTGCCAGCAGCCCTCCCCCGGGACAGGGTATCTACGAGCAGTACTTC

V gene: TRBV27
J gene: TRBJ1-2
D gene: TRBD1
clone size: many
CDR3 protein: CASSTIGQALEGYTF
CDR3 DNA: TGTGCCAGCAGTACTATCGGACAGGCCCTTGAGGGCTACACCTTC